Listed below are T cell receptor beta chains from one sample, sequenced in a study of blood T cells in healthy people across ages. TCRdb reprocessed the 5' RACE reads with MiXCR, giving one entry per CDR3 protein. The sample yields around 790,000 distinct CDR3 sequences, roughly 44% seen once. Sequenced material: blood. The origin of the receptors is a man in his sixties in good health. Both conserved end residues are part of each CDR3. The D gene is left open where the match is weak. Rows may omit the clone size; those that give it use once, few, many or a size class.

V	size	D	J	DNA	CDR3
TRBV27	few	TRBD2	TRBJ2-1	TGTGCCAGCAGTTCAAGACTAGCCCTGAGCTCCTACAATGAGCAGTTCTTC	CASSSRLALSSYNEQFF
TRBV20-1	few	.	TRBJ1-1	TGCAGTGCTAGAGGGGGAGGCAACACTGAAGCTTTCTTT	CSARGGGNTEAFF
TRBV9	few	TRBD1	TRBJ2-7	TGTGCCAGCAGCAAGACAGGGGTAGCCTACGAGCAGTACTTC	CASSKTGVAYEQYF
TRBV7-2	many	.	TRBJ2-7	TGTGCCAGCAGCATCAGGGTAGGCGAGCAGTACTTC	CASSIRVGEQYF
TRBV7-2	.	.	TRBJ2-2	TGTGCCAGCCTACCGAGTAGCGGGACAGTTCCCGGGGAGCTGTTTTTT	CASLPSSGTVPGELFF
TRBV12-3/TRBV12-4	.	.	TRBJ2-1	TGTGCCAGCAGTTTAGGGGGACTGCCATACAATGAGCAGTTCTTC	CASSLGGLPYNEQFF
TRBV4-3	.	TRBD2	TRBJ2-4	TGCGCCAGCAGCCAAGGTGCTAGCGGGAACATTCAGTACTTC	CASSQGASGNIQYF
TRBV18	.	.	TRBJ1-2	TGTGCCAGCTCGTCCGCAGGCATTAACTATGGCTACACCTTC	CASSSAGINYGYTF
TRBV4-1	many	TRBD2	TRBJ2-7	TGCGCCAGCAGCCCCCGGGAGGCCTACGAGCAGTACTTC	CASSPREAYEQYF
TRBV2	.	TRBD1	TRBJ2-7	TGTGCCAGCAGTGAAGGGGCAGGGGGAACCCTCTACGAGCAGTACTTC	CASSEGAGGTLYEQYF
TRBV5-1	.	.	TRBJ2-3	TGCGCCAGCAGTCCCGGGGAAGGAGATACGCAGTATTTT	CASSPGEGDTQYF
TRBV5-1	.	.	TRBJ2-6	TGCGCCAGCAGCTTGTGGCGGGGCACCCCCTCTGGGGCCAACGTCCTGACTTTC	CASSLWRGTPSGANVLTF
TRBV20-1	.	.	TRBJ1-6	TGCAGTGCTATTGACAGGAACCATAATTCACCCCTCCACTTT	CSAIDRNHNSPLHF
TRBV6-1	.	.	TRBJ2-2	TGTGCCAGCAGTGAACAGGGCGTCAAGGAGCTGTTTTTT	CASSEQGVKELFF
TRBV20-1	.	.	TRBJ2-7	TGCAGTGCTAGAGATGGGGCAGAACCGTACTACGAGCAGTACTTC	CSARDGAEPYYEQYF
TRBV4-3	.	.	TRBJ2-4	TGCGCCAGCAGCCAAGATCCGGGGGGCTTGGCCAAAAACATTCAGTACTTC	CASSQDPGGLAKNIQYF